The 31 T cell receptor beta chains presented below share a single source sample, sequenced in a study of blood T cell repertoires in COVID-19. TCRdb's copy holds only in-frame clones and misses some; the assay was immunoSEQ multiplex PCR. The table shows about 270,000 clones, with 88% occurring only once. Sequencing input: peripheral blood. These receptors were taken from a man in his 60s who had recovered from COVID-19.

The chain couples TRBV9 to TRBJ1-4; D gene unclear. Germline values: CDR1 SGDLS, CDR2 YYNGEE. The CDR3 is 16 residues long. V was clipped by 3 bases and J by 3 bases, with 15 bases between them. The CDR3 bases are TGTGCCAGCAGCGAAAGGTGGGAGGCGGCTAATGAAAAACTGTTTTTT. It specifies CASSERWEAANEKLFF.

The chain carries TRBV7-2 and TRBJ2-1; TRBD2 matches 10 bases. Trimming took 0 bases from V and 9 from J; bases not matched to a gene: 8. This CDR3 has 16 amino acids. The germline V gene has CDR1 SGHTA and CDR2 FQGNSA. The CDR3: CASSLAGPAGGFEQFF. CDR3 nucleotides: TGTGCCAGCAGCTTAGCGGGGCCAGCGGGGGGGTTTGAGCAGTTCTTC.

The chain uses TRBV18 and TRBJ1-3; no definite D call. The V gene lost 2 bases and the J gene lost 4 bases, with 6 bases spanning the gap. Germline CDR1 reads KGHSH; CDR2 reads LQKENI. The CDR3 length is 13 residues. The CDR3 nucleotides read TGTGCCAGCTCACCAGAAAGCGGAAACACCATATATTTT. Its protein product is CASSPESGNTIYF.

The chain links TRBV21-1 to TRBJ2-7; the tabulated D call, TRBD2, remains unverified against the DNA. TRBV21-1 is designated a pseudogene. This CDR3 is built from 14 residues. CDR3 DNA sequence: TGTGCCAGCAGTGAAGGAGGAAGGCGGGACGAGCAGTACTTC. Encoded protein: CASSEGGRRDEQYF.

The chain is built from TRBV18 and TRBJ2-1; 8 bases match TRBD1. CDR1 KGHSH and CDR2 LQKENI come from the germline V gene. V gave up 9 bases and J gave up 1 base; unmatched junction bases: 5. The CDR3 extends over 14 amino acids. This CDR3 reads CASTGTGSYNEQFF. CDR3 nucleotide sequence: TGTGCCAGTACCGGGACAGGTTCCTACAATGAGCAGTTCTTC.

Turning to this clone: Additional DNA sequences in this sample encode the identical CDR3. The rearrangement joins TRBV11-2 to TRBJ2-1; TRBD2 matches 14 bases. Germline CDR1 and CDR2: SGHAT and FQNNGV. V gave up 5 bases and J gave up 7 bases; unmatched junction bases: 4. The CDR3 runs to 15 residues. CDR3 coding DNA: TGTGCCAGCAGCCCTGGACTAGCGGGGGGTAATGAGCAGTTCTTC. Its protein product is CASSPGLAGGNEQFF.

This clone has only a few counts. The CDR3, as DNA: TGTGCCAGCAGCCCCAAGGGCGGGGAAACCTACGAGCAGTACTTC. Its translation: CASSPKGGETYEQYF. The V and J genes are TRBV6-5 and TRBJ2-7; a possible D gene is TRBD2 (6 bases). The V end lost 6 bases, the J end lost 2 bases, and 17 bases lay between the germline ends. Looked up from germline, CDR1 is MNHEY and CDR2 is SVGAGI. The CDR3 runs 15 residues.

V and J are TRBV28 and TRBJ1-3; TRBD1 agrees at 9 bases. CDR1 and CDR2 from the germline V gene are MDHEN and SYDVKM. The CDR3 contains 15 residues. V was pared by 5 bases and J by 4 bases, with 6 bases of the junction left unmatched. The CDR3 protein is CASSILTGGGNTIYF. As DNA, the CDR3 is TGTGCCAGCAGTATCCTCACAGGGGGCGGAAACACCATATATTTT.

V gene TRBV7-9 combines with J gene TRBJ2-7; 10 bases line up with TRBD2. Germline CDR1 reads SEHNR; CDR2 reads FQNEAQ (reference sequence). V shed 8 bases and J 7 bases; nucleotides not matched to a gene: 8. This CDR3 contains 13 residues. The CDR3 protein is CASEVAGGWEQYF. The CDR3 DNA reads as TGTGCCAGCGAGGTAGCGGGGGGTTGGGAGCAGTACTTC.

This clone showed up just once. This chain uses TRBV11-2 with TRBJ1-3, with D unresolved. Germline values: CDR1 SGHAT, CDR2 FQNNGV. This CDR3 contains 18 residues. Trimming removed 1 base from V and 0 bases from J, with 16 bases in between. DNA of the CDR3: TGTGCCAGCAGCTTAGTATACGGGTCTTATGGCTCTGGAAACACCATATATTTT. It yields the protein CASSLVYGSYGSGNTIYF.

The rearrangement links TRBV5-4 to TRBJ2-7; D ambiguous. There are 13 residues in the CDR3. V dropped 1 base and J dropped 6 bases, with 11 bases sitting between them. Germline loops: CDR1 SGHNT, CDR2 YYREEE (reference sequence). The chain's CDR3 is CASSLSVATEQYF. In DNA form, the CDR3 reads TGTGCCAGCAGCTTGTCGGTCGCCACCGAGCAGTACTTC. Full variable domain (rest looked up from reference TRBV5-4 and TRBJ2-7): ETGVTQSPTHLIKTRGQQVTLRCSSQSGHNTVSWYQQALGQGPQFIFQYYREEENGRGNFPPRFSGLQFPNYSSELNVNALELDDSALYLCASSLSVATEQYFGPGTRLTVT.

The count of this clone is one. V usage is TRBV11-2 and J usage is TRBJ2-5; 9 bases are a match to TRBD1. The CDR3 contains 15 residues. Germline values: CDR1 SGHAT, CDR2 FQNNGV. The ends lost 5 bases at V and 1 base at J; junction bases unmatched: 5. CDR3 in amino acids: CASSQRQGVQETQYF. The CDR3 region has the DNA TGTGCCAGCAGCCAACGACAGGGGGTCCAAGAGACCCAGTACTTC.

The CDR3 nucleotides read TGTGCCAGCAGTCGGGACTATAATTCACCCCTCCACTTT. This sequence encodes CASSRDYNSPLHF. The V call is TRBV6-8, the J call TRBJ1-6, with D uncertain. V dropped 5 bases and J dropped 3 bases, with 5 bases sitting between them. Germline-derived CDR1 and CDR2 are MNHGY and SAAAGT. The CDR3 runs 13 residues.

The rearrangement joins TRBV6-2 or TRBV6-3 to TRBJ2-7; 12 bases align to TRBD2. Unmatched junction bases numbered 9, after V lost 6 bases and J lost 0 bases. This CDR3 is 17 amino acids long. Germline CDR1 and CDR2: MNHEY and SVGEGT. The chain's CDR3 is CASSLRTSGALSYEQYF. The CDR3 bases are TGTGCCAGCAGCCTACGGACTAGCGGGGCCCTCTCCTACGAGCAGTACTTC.

This chain uses TRBV3-1 (or the pseudogene TRBV3-2) with TRBJ2-3, with 10 bases lining up with TRBD2. The CDR3 spans 15 residues. V was clipped by 0 bases and J by 9 bases; unmatched bases: 6. Germline CDR1 is LGHDT and CDR2 is YNNKEL (reference sequence). The CDR3 loop reads CASSQDQGSGGTQYF. DNA for the CDR3: TGTGCCAGCAGCCAAGATCAGGGTAGCGGGGGGACGCAGTATTTT.

The gene calls are TRBV7-2 and TRBJ2-3, with 9 positions matching TRBD2. Trimming took 2 bases from V and 0 from J; bases not matched to a gene: 6. This CDR3 spans 17 amino acids. CDR1 and CDR2 (germline): SGHTA, FQGNSA. CDR3 DNA: TGTGCCAGCAGCTTACGGCTAGCGGGGTTTAGCACAGATACGCAGTATTTT. Translated: CASSLRLAGFSTDTQYF. The full variable domain, with the rest looked up from reference TRBV7-2 and TRBJ2-3, is GAGVSQSPSNKVTEKGKDVELRCDPISGHTALYWYRQSLGQGLEFLIYFQGNSAPDKSGLPSDRFSAERTGGSVSTLTIQRTQQEDSAVYLCASSLRLAGFSTDTQYFGPGTRLTVL.

The V gene is TRBV12-3 or TRBV12-4, the J gene TRBJ1-1; 7 bases line up with TRBD1. V shed 3 bases, J shed 11 bases, and the junction held 3 bases outside the gene matches. The CDR3 contains 11 residues. The DNA for the CDR3 is TGTGCCAGCAGTTTCGGACAGGCTGCTTTCTTT. Its translation is CASSFGQAAFF.

This chain joins TRBV19 and TRBJ2-3; 8 positions agree with TRBD1. Germline-derived CDR1 and CDR2 are LNHDA and SQIVND (reference sequence). The CDR3 length is 16 residues. J gave up 2 bases and V 3 bases, and 7 bases lay outside the gene matches. In DNA, the CDR3 is TGTGCCAGTAGTATTCGAGGCCAGGGGGCCACAGATACGCAGTATTTT. It specifies CASSIRGQGATDTQYF.

The V call is TRBV7-2, the J call TRBJ2-3, with D hard to call. V shed 4 bases and J shed 6 bases, with 5 bases lying between them. Germline CDR1 reads SGHTA; CDR2 reads FQGNSA. The CDR3 extends over 11 amino acids. In nucleotides, the CDR3 is TGTGCCAGCAGCTCACTGGATACGCAGTATTTT. Translating it yields CASSSLDTQYF. Complete variable domain (other parts from reference TRBV7-2 and TRBJ2-3): GAGVSQSPSNKVTEKGKDVELRCDPISGHTALYWYRQSLGQGLEFLIYFQGNSAPDKSGLPSDRFSAERTGGSVSTLTIQRTQQEDSAVYLCASSSLDTQYFGPGTRLTVL.

This chain uses TRBV21-1 with TRBJ2-3; the table's D call, TRBD2, was not checked against the DNA. TRBV21-1 is marked as a pseudogene. The CDR3 has 16 residues. This CDR3 is CASSKLCLALTDTQYF. The CDR3 DNA reads as TGTGCCAGCAGCAAATTATGTCTAGCTCTCACAGATACGCAGTATTTT.

This clone appeared a few times. The chain carries TRBV7-9 and TRBJ2-7, with D possibly matching TRBD2 (5 bases). Germline V gene sequence: CDR1 SEHNR, CDR2 FQNEAQ (reference sequence). With 0 bases removed from V and 0 bases from J, the gap between germline ends came to 12 bases. The CDR3 spans 16 residues. The DNA of the CDR3 is TGTGCCAGCAGCTTAGCCCGGGGTGGGAGCTCCTACGAGCAGTACTTC. Encoded protein: CASSLARGGSSYEQYF.

The chain combines TRBV5-1 with TRBJ1-2; TRBD1 might be the D (5 bases). With 6 bases removed from V and 3 bases from J, the gap between germline ends came to 15 bases. Germline values: CDR1 SGHRS, CDR2 YFSETQ. This CDR3 is built from 14 residues. CDR3 protein: CASNLLPTDYGYTF. The CDR3 bases are TGCGCCAGCAACCTGCTTCCGACAGACTATGGCTACACCTTC.

CDR3 amino acids: CASSLRDGELFF. The DNA for the CDR3 is TGTGCCAGCAGCCTCCGGGACGGGGAGCTGTTTTTT. V and J are TRBV6-5 and TRBJ2-2; possible D gene TRBD2, 5 bases. V was shortened by 6 bases and J by 7 bases, with 9 bases between the two germline ends. Germline CDR1 reads MNHEY; CDR2 reads SVGAGI. This CDR3 spans 12 amino acids.

This clone was observed a single time. The chain has TRBV19 and TRBJ2-1; D is perhaps TRBD1 (5 bases). Germline V gene sequence: CDR1 LNHDA, CDR2 SQIVND (reference sequence). V was shortened by 2 bases and J by 8 bases, with 13 bases between the two germline ends. The CDR3 is made up of 14 amino acids. As DNA, the CDR3 is TGTGCCAGTAGTATACGAATGACAGACCATGAGCAGTTCTTC. Residues: CASSIRMTDHEQFF. The full variable domain, rest sourced from reference TRBV19 and TRBJ2-1, is DGGITQSPKYLFRKEGQNVTLSCEQNLNHDAMYWYRQDPGQGLRLIYYSQIVNDFQKGDIAEGYSVSREKKESFPLTVTSAQKNPTAFYLCASSIRMTDHEQFFGPGTRLTVL.

The rearrangement links TRBV2 to TRBJ1-5; D is perhaps TRBD1 (5 bases). This CDR3 region has 13 residues. The germline gives CDR1 SNHLY, CDR2 FYNNEI. V was clipped by 6 bases and J by 5 bases, with 11 bases between them. CDR3 protein: CASRGREDQPQHF. The CDR3 DNA reads TGTGCCAGCAGGGGCAGGGAGGATCAGCCCCAGCATTTT.

The chain links TRBV5-6 to TRBJ2-7; 9 nucleotides agree with TRBD1. The ends lost 4 bases at V and 2 bases at J; junction bases unmatched: 4. Germline CDR1 SGHDT, CDR2 YYEEEE. The CDR3 is made up of 14 amino acids. The CDR3, as DNA: TGTGCCAGCAGCCCCGGGACAGGGACCTACGAGCAGTACTTC. Its translation: CASSPGTGTYEQYF.

The chain combines TRBV6-5 with TRBJ2-3; D is perhaps TRBD2 (6 bases). V lost 7 bases, J lost 2 bases, and 16 bases lay in between. In germline, CDR1 is MNHEY, CDR2 SVGAGI. The CDR3 sequence is 15 residues long. CDR3 in amino acids: CASKLWAGTTDTQYF. In DNA, the CDR3 is TGTGCCAGCAAACTATGGGCGGGGACCACAGATACGCAGTATTTT.

The gene calls are TRBV27 and TRBJ1-1; maybe TRBD1 (5 bases). The CDR3 length is 12 residues. Trimming stripped 5 bases from V and 10 bases from J, with 14 bases between. Germline V lookup: CDR1 MNHEY, CDR2 SMNVEV (reference sequence). The CDR3 protein is CASSLPGGGAFF. The CDR3 region has the DNA TGTGCCAGCAGTCTCCCTGGGGGGGGAGCTTTCTTT.

The rearrangement joins TRBV5-1 to TRBJ2-3, with D hard to call. The germline CDR1 and CDR2 sequences are SGHRS and YFSETQ. V lost 0 bases and J 4 bases, leaving 6 bases between the germline ends. The CDR3 is made up of 13 amino acids. CDR3 in amino acids: CASSLEIADTQYF. The CDR3 DNA reads as TGCGCCAGCAGCTTGGAGATAGCAGATACGCAGTATTTT.

This chain connects TRBV5-1 to TRBJ1-2, with 7 nucleotides matching TRBD1. CDR1 SGHRS and CDR2 YFSETQ come from the germline V gene. The CDR3 covers 13 residues. V was pared by 2 bases and J by 4 bases, with 2 bases of the junction left unmatched. The DNA of the CDR3 is TGCGCCAGCAGCTTCCGGGACAGCTATGGCTACACCTTC. It specifies CASSFRDSYGYTF. Variable domain in full (rest from reference TRBV5-1 and TRBJ1-2): KAGVTQTPRYLIKTRGQQVTLSCSPISGHRSVSWYQQTPGQGLQFLFEYFSETQRNKGNFPGRFSGRQFSNSRSEMNVSTLELGDSALYLCASSFRDSYGYTFGSGTRLTVV.

The CDR3 here is CASSTGQGTFNQPQHF. DNA of the CDR3: TGTGCCAGCAGCACGGGCCAGGGTACCTTTAATCAGCCCCAGCATTTT. V and J are TRBV7-2 and TRBJ1-5, with D tentatively TRBD1 (5 bases). Germline lookup yields CDR1 SGHTA and CDR2 FQGNSA. The length of the CDR3 is 16 residues. V lost 5 bases, J lost 4 bases, and 18 bases lay in between. The full variable domain, completed using reference TRBV7-2 and TRBJ1-5, is GAGVSQSPSNKVTEKGKDVELRCDPISGHTALYWYRQSLGQGLEFLIYFQGNSAPDKSGLPSDRFSAERTGGSVSTLTIQRTQQEDSAVYLCASSTGQGTFNQPQHFGDGTRLSIL.